The present T cell receptor (beta chain) was sequenced within a study of shared clonotypes between healthy human individuals. Study details: The donor group consisted of a couple of women and a few men, aged 18 to 49. Findings and caveats of the study: The represented genetic and exposure-history diversity was limited by the small number of donors. The study generally estimated greater richness for naive than memory subsets. Large sequencing depth failed to make sorted-subset sequencing complete, rarefaction showed.

Produced via immunoSEQ multiplex PCR; TCRdb's table is partial and in-frame only. The repertoire holds 2,100,000 or so clones, with under 97% as singletons. CDR1 and CDR2 (germline): SGDLS, YYNGEE. The CDR3 runs to 13 residues. In the case of this clone: Antigen: not known. Germline and junction disagree at one end, which may indicate a read error.

This TCR came from a man between 18 and 35 years old in good health. The sequenced material came from naive CD4+ T cells sorted from blood. Subset in this sample: CD45RA+ positively selected. The rearrangement uses TRBV9 and TRBJ1-3; D remains unclear. Here the CDR3 DNA reads TGTGCCAGCAGCGTTGACACTGGAGACACCATATATTTT. Its translation is CASSVDTGDTIYF.